A single sample is the source of the 30 T cell receptor beta chains below, sequenced in a study of T cells after yellow fever vaccination. TCRdb reprocessed the 5' RACE reads via MiXCR and lists one record per CDR3 protein. The sample has 300,000 to 350,000 distinct CDR3 sequences; around 8.1% are singletons. The sequencing used PBMCs, collected around 45 days after the first yellow fever vaccination. These receptors were obtained from a man in his late teens or twenties who received the YFV17D yellow fever vaccine.

This clonotype was detected a few times. CDR3 nucleotides: TGTGCTAGTGGTTTGAACATACTTACCGGGGAGCTGTTTTTT. The encoded protein is CASGLNILTGELFF. The chain employs TRBV12-5 and TRBJ2-2; no definite D call. Germline V CDR1 and CDR2: LGHNT, FRNRAP. V was pared by 2 bases and J by 5 bases, with 9 bases between. The CDR3 consists of 14 residues.

This chain links TRBV24-1 with TRBJ2-7; D uncertain. This CDR3 has 13 amino acids. V was cut by 9 bases and J by 5 bases, with 16 bases left in between. Germline V lookup: CDR1 KGHDR, CDR2 SFDVKD. In DNA, the CDR3 is TGTGCCACCTTGGCTGGGCGGAAGAACGAGCAGTACTTC. Translation gives CATLAGRKNEQYF.

This clonotype was counted between two and nine times. The CDR3 protein is CASSQRQHNEKLFF. CDR3 bases: TGTGCCAGCAGCCAGCGTCAACATAATGAAAAACTGTTTTTT. This rearrangement joins TRBV14 to TRBJ1-4, with unresolved D. This CDR3 contains 14 residues. Trimming cost V 3 bases and J 4 bases, with 9 bases left between them. The germline V gene has CDR1 SGHDN and CDR2 FVKESK. Variable domain in full (rest from reference TRBV14 and TRBJ1-4): EAGVTQFPSHSVIEKGQTVTLRCDPISGHDNLYWYRRVMGKEIKFLLHFVKESKQDESGMPNNRFLAERTGGTYSTLKVQPAELEDSGVYFCASSQRQHNEKLFFGSGTQLSVL.

The chain carries TRBV5-4 and TRBJ2-5, with 9 bases aligning to TRBD1. V gave up 6 bases and J gave up 4 bases; unmatched junction bases: 7. The CDR3 extends over 14 amino acids. The germline gives CDR1 SGHNT, CDR2 YYREEE (reference sequence). CDR3 residues: CASTVDRGRETQYF. The CDR3 DNA reads TGTGCCAGCACCGTGGACAGGGGACGAGAGACCCAGTACTTC. The full variable domain, its missing parts supplied by reference TRBV5-4 and TRBJ2-5, is ETGVTQSPTHLIKTRGQQVTLRCSSQSGHNTVSWYQQALGQGPQFIFQYYREEENGRGNFPPRFSGLQFPNYSSELNVNALELDDSALYLCASTVDRGRETQYFGPGTRLLVL.

This clonotype was counted a few times. DNA of the CDR3: TGCAGCGTTGAAGTCCACTTCCCGTTCTTC. Its translation: CSVEVHFPFF. V usage is TRBV29-1 and J usage is TRBJ2-1; D unclear. The CDR3 covers 10 residues. V lost 1 base, J lost 15 bases, and 10 bases lay in between. CDR1 is SQVTM and CDR2 is ANQGSEA in the germline V gene.

This clonotype was seen more than once but under ten times. This rearrangement joins TRBV12-3 or TRBV12-4 to TRBJ2-3; 8 bases are a match to TRBD1. Losses at the gene ends were 6 bases for V and 2 bases for J; bases not matched to a gene: 7. CDR3 size: 15 residues. The CDR3 region has the DNA TGTGCCAGCAGGGATAGGACAGGGCCCACAGATACGCAGTATTTT. This codes for CASRDRTGPTDTQYF.

There are a few counts of this clonotype. This rearrangement joins TRBV12-3 or TRBV12-4 to TRBJ2-7; the match to TRBD1 covers 11 bases. The CDR3 spans 13 residues. The V segment lost 4 bases and the J segment 6 bases; nucleotides outside the gene matches: 2. CDR3 region: CASSWTGGGEQYV. For the CDR3, the DNA is TGTGCCAGCAGTTGGACAGGGGGCGGCGAGCAGTACGTC.

This rearrangement joins TRBV20-1 to TRBJ2-1, with 10 bases identical to TRBD2. The trim removed 3 bases at V and 10 bases at J, leaving 9 bases unmatched. Germline CDR1 reads DFQATT; CDR2 reads SNEGSKA (reference sequence). The CDR3 sequence is 14 residues long. The CDR3 nucleotides read TGCAGTGCTAGGAGTAGCGGGGGGCCAGGGGAGCAGTTCTTC. It yields the protein CSARSSGGPGEQFF.

This chain links TRBV21-1 with TRBJ2-5; TRBD2, the table's D call, lacks a check against the DNA. TRBV21-1 is assigned pseudogene status. The CDR3 length is 16 residues. CDR3 DNA sequence: TGTGCCAGCAGCAAAGGTAGCGGGGGGGGACAAGAGACCCAGTACTTC. Protein sequence: CASSKGSGGGQETQYF.

In its sample, this clonotype was seen a few times. This chain uses TRBV15 with TRBJ2-6; the D gene is possibly TRBD2 (5 bases). CDR1 and CDR2 from the germline V gene are LNHNV and YYDKDF (reference sequence). CDR3 length: 17 residues. Trimming cost V 4 bases and J 0 bases, with 13 bases left between them. The CDR3 loop is CATSKRTRVSGANVLTF. For the CDR3, the DNA is TGTGCCACCAGCAAACGGACTCGAGTCTCTGGGGCCAACGTCCTGACTTTC. Based on the CDR3 plus reference TRBV15 and TRBJ2-6, the full variable domain is DAMVIQNPRYQVTQFGKPVTLSCSQTLNHNVMYWYQQKSSQAPKLLFHYYDKDFNNEADTPDNFQSRRPNTSFCFLDIRSPGLGDTAMYLCATSKRTRVSGANVLTFGAGSRLTVL.

This clonotype was detected only a few times. This chain links TRBV3-1 with TRBJ1-5; D uncertain. Per the germline V gene, CDR1 is LGHDT and CDR2 is YNNKEL (reference sequence). The V end lost 0 bases, the J end lost 9 bases, and 18 bases lay between the germline ends. The CDR3 spans 16 residues. In nucleotides, the CDR3 is TGTGCCAGCAGCCAAGAACGGCCAGGCACCAAATTGCCCCAGCATTTT. Protein product: CASSQERPGTKLPQHF.

This clonotype was counted a few times. The V call is TRBV10-3, the J call TRBJ2-7; D is ambiguous. The germline V and J ends were trimmed by 3 bases and 7 bases, with 13 bases remaining between them. This CDR3 is built from 13 residues. Germline CDR1 ENHRY, CDR2 SYGVKD. The CDR3 region is CAISEVALGEQYF. CDR3 bases: TGTGCCATCAGTGAAGTAGCTCTAGGGGAGCAGTACTTC.

This clonotype turned up a few times. The rearrangement joins TRBV5-1 to TRBJ2-5; D is ambiguous. CDR1 is SGHRS and CDR2 is YFSETQ in the germline V gene. The germline V and J ends were trimmed by 1 base and 5 bases, with 9 bases remaining between them. This CDR3 is built from 13 residues. The CDR3 loop is CASSLTGFETQYF. Here the CDR3 DNA reads TGCGCCAGCAGCTTGACGGGTTTTGAGACCCAGTACTTC.

In its sample, this clonotype was seen a few times. CDR3 in amino acids: CSVGRTAFNTEAFF. In DNA, the CDR3 is TGCAGCGTTGGACGGACAGCATTTAACACTGAAGCTTTCTTT. The gene calls are TRBV29-1 and TRBJ1-1; a possible D gene is TRBD1 (6 bases). V was cut by 4 bases and J by 2 bases, with 14 bases left in between. Per the germline V gene, CDR1 is SQVTM and CDR2 is ANQGSEA. The CDR3 loop spans 14 amino acids.

This clonotype has a handful of counts. V and J are TRBV13 and TRBJ2-6, with D perhaps given as TRBD1 or TRBD2 (5 bases each). V was cut by 5 bases and J by 1 base, with 15 bases left in between. The length of the CDR3 is 17 residues. CDR1 is PRHDT, CDR2 FYEKMQ, per germline (reference sequence). The CDR3 is CASSRAGAKSGANVLTF. CDR3 coding DNA: TGTGCCAGCAGCCGAGCCGGGGCCAAATCTGGGGCCAACGTCCTGACTTTC.

This clonotype was seen a few times. The chain uses TRBV20-1 and TRBJ2-1; TRBD2 matches 8 bases. The CDR3 totals 14 residues. V was pared by 6 bases and J by 8 bases, with 12 bases of the junction left unmatched. Germline V gene sequence: CDR1 DFQATT, CDR2 SNEGSKA (reference sequence). In nucleotides, the CDR3 is TGCAGTGCGACCGGGACTAGGGCGTTGGATGAGCAGTTCTTC. It encodes CSATGTRALDEQFF.

This clonotype was observed a handful of times. The chain is built from TRBV7-2 and TRBJ2-5, with D uncertain. The CDR3 contains 15 residues. V dropped 1 base and J dropped 5 bases, with 14 bases sitting between them. In germline, CDR1 is SGHTA, CDR2 FQGNSA. The CDR3 sequence: CASSLDSNPLETQYF. CDR3 coding DNA: TGTGCCAGCAGCTTAGATTCTAATCCCCTGGAGACCCAGTACTTC.

Worth noting for this clonotype: One end of the junction does not line up with germline, which may come from a read error. V and J are TRBV19 and TRBJ2-3, with a weak D call TRBD2 (6 bases). Per germline, CDR1 LNHDA and CDR2 SQIVND (reference sequence). The CDR3 has 16 amino acids. The CDR3 sequence is CASRTPGRGFTDMQYF. The CDR3 DNA follows: TGTGCCAGTAGGACCCCAGGTCGGGGGTTCACAGATATGCAGTATTTT.

V and J are TRBV9 and TRBJ2-1; D gene ambiguous. Looked up from germline, CDR1 is SGDLS and CDR2 is YYNGEE. This CDR3 is 11 amino acids long. V was pared by 0 bases and J by 8 bases, with 3 bases between. The CDR3 DNA sequence: TGTGCCAGCAGCGTAGGACATGAGCAGTTCTTC. As protein: CASSVGHEQFF.

This clonotype was seen many times. The V call is TRBV7-2, the J call TRBJ1-4; D ambiguous. Germline V gene data show CDR1 as SGHTA and CDR2 as FQGNSA. Trimming shortened V by 1 base and J by 7 bases, and 4 bases separated the two germline ends. This CDR3 has 12 amino acids. In DNA, the CDR3 is TGTGCCAGCAGCTTAGTTTCTGAAAAACTGTTTTTT. This encodes CASSLVSEKLFF.

This chain links TRBV19 with TRBJ2-1; D not certain. V shed 1 base and J shed 6 bases, with 7 bases lying between them. The length of the CDR3 is 13 residues. Germline V gene lookup returns CDR1 LNHDA and CDR2 SQIVND (reference sequence). The CDR3: CASSIALTNEQFF. Written as DNA, the CDR3 is TGTGCCAGTAGTATAGCACTTACCAATGAGCAGTTCTTC. Full variable domain (rest looked up from reference TRBV19 and TRBJ2-1): DGGITQSPKYLFRKEGQNVTLSCEQNLNHDAMYWYRQDPGQGLRLIYYSQIVNDFQKGDIAEGYSVSREKKESFPLTVTSAQKNPTAFYLCASSIALTNEQFFGPGTRLTVL.

V is TRBV4-1 and J is TRBJ2-7; 7 bases are shared with TRBD2. The CDR3 has 17 amino acids. The V gene's germline CDR1 is MGHRA and CDR2 YSYEKL. The V gene end was trimmed by 4 bases and the J gene end by 2 bases; junction bases not matched to a gene: 14. The CDR3, as DNA: TGCGCCAGCAGCCCCAGCAGCGGGACTTGGGACGCCTACGAGCAGTACGTC. Its translation: CASSPSSGTWDAYEQYV.

J is TRBJ1-2 and V is TRBV5-1; 9 nucleotides align to TRBD1. The CDR3 has 17 residues. J lost 4 bases, V lost 2 bases, and 12 bases had no gene match. The germline V gene encodes CDR1 SGHRS and CDR2 YFSETQ. This CDR3 is CASSLSSGTGSGYGYTF. The CDR3 DNA reads TGCGCCAGCAGCTTATCATCCGGGACAGGGAGTGGCTATGGCTACACCTTC.

This clonotype was picked up a small number of times. The chain recombines TRBV20-1 with TRBJ1-2; weak D call: TRBD1 (6 bases). Between the trimmed V and J ends, which lost 5 bases and 7 bases, there was a span of 23 bases. The germline gives CDR1 DFQATT, CDR2 SNEGSKA (reference sequence). The CDR3 extends over 15 amino acids. CDR3 in amino acids: CSAAPLKGGGRGYTF. The CDR3 coding sequence is TGCAGTGCTGCCCCTCTTAAGGGGGGCGGTCGTGGCTACACCTTC.

CDR3 nucleotides: TGTGCCAGCAGCACACTCCCCATACGGGACACCCACGAGCAGTACTTC. This encodes CASSTLPIRDTHEQYF. V is TRBV7-2 and J is TRBJ2-7; D possibly corresponds to TRBD1 (6 bases). CDR3 length: 16 residues. CDR1 and CDR2 from the germline V gene are SGHTA and FQGNSA. Trimming took 5 bases from V and 5 from J, leaving 22 bases between them.

In its sample, this clonotype was seen a few times. One junction end disagrees with the germline gene, perhaps due to a read error. CDR3 loop: CTSSFTVGRSNTEAFF. DNA for the CDR3: TGTACCAGCAGTTTTACCGTGGGTAGGTCAAACACTGAAGCTTTCTTT. This chain connects TRBV12-3 or TRBV12-4 to TRBJ1-1; D is unclear. The CDR3 runs to 16 residues.

Only a few counts were recorded for this clonotype. CDR3 amino acids: CAIRAEYGANVLTF. The DNA for the CDR3 is TGTGCCATCCGAGCAGAATATGGGGCCAACGTCCTGACTTTC. The chain recombines TRBV10-3 with TRBJ2-6; D is unclear. The CDR3 runs to 14 residues. In germline, CDR1 is ENHRY, CDR2 SYGVKD. Trimming removed 8 bases at V and 3 bases at J, with 11 bases between.

This clonotype appeared many times. This chain links TRBV5-1 with TRBJ2-3, with TRBD1 identical over 7 bases. This CDR3 spans 15 amino acids. Germline values: CDR1 SGHRS, CDR2 YFSETQ. With V trimmed by 7 bases and J by 1 base, 9 bases remained unmatched. The CDR3 nucleotides are TGCGCCAGCGTACAAGGGGACAGCCGCACAGATACGCAGTATTTT. This gives the protein CASVQGDSRTDTQYF.

The chain uses TRBV7-6 and TRBJ1-3; D ambiguous. This CDR3 has 11 amino acids. Trimming shortened V by 3 bases and J by 10 bases, and 7 bases separated the two germline ends. Looked up from germline, CDR1 is SGHVS and CDR2 is FNYEAQ. For the CDR3, the DNA is TGTGCCAGCAGCTTCCTAGGGACCATATATTTT. It encodes CASSFLGTIYF.

The rearrangement uses TRBV5-6 and TRBJ2-1; D is perhaps TRBD2 (7 bases). This CDR3 spans 15 amino acids. With 0 bases removed from V and 7 bases from J, the gap between germline ends came to 14 bases. The germline CDR1 and CDR2 sequences are SGHDT and YYEEEE. The DNA for the CDR3 is TGTGCCAGCAGCTTGGAGCAGGGGAGGGAGAATGAGCAGTTCTTC. Translating gives CASSLEQGRENEQFF. Based on the CDR3 plus reference TRBV5-6 and TRBJ2-1, the full variable domain is DAGVTQSPTHLIKTRGQQVTLRCSPKSGHDTVSWYQQALGQGPQFIFQYYEEEERQRGNFPDRFSGHQFPNYSSELNVNALLLGDSALYLCASSLEQGRENEQFFGPGTRLTVL.